These 22 T cell receptor beta chains were all obtained from the same sample, sequenced in a study of blood T cell repertoires in COVID-19. Generated by immunoSEQ multiplex PCR, the TCRdb table keeps only in-frame clones and is missing some. The sample has roughly 700,000 clones; just under 90% are singletons. Sequenced material: peripheral blood. Every receptor here comes from a woman between 18 and 29 years old with acute or convalescent COVID-19.

This clone was recorded only once. Within the sample, other DNA sequences also encode this same CDR3. The chain employs TRBV3-1 (or the pseudogene TRBV3-2) and TRBJ1-1, with D perhaps TRBD1 (5 bases). CDR1 is LGHDT, CDR2 YNNKEL, per germline (reference sequence). Trimming stripped 2 bases from V and 1 base from J, with 5 bases between. This CDR3 is 13 amino acids long. The CDR3 here is CASSQTGNTEAFF. Written as DNA, the CDR3 is TGTGCCAGCAGCCAAACAGGGAACACTGAAGCTTTCTTT.

V gene TRBV6-2 or TRBV6-3 combines with J gene TRBJ1-2; D is unresolved. Germline assignment: CDR1 MNHEY and CDR2 SVGEGT. V lost 4 bases and J lost 1, with 10 bases in between. This CDR3 comprises 14 residues. CDR3 nucleotide sequence: TGTGCCAGCAGTTCCATTGGGCTTAACTATGGCTACACCTTC. Protein product: CASSSIGLNYGYTF.

The chain uses TRBV2 and TRBJ2-1; weak D call: TRBD1 (6 bases). The V gene lost 5 bases and the J gene lost 10 bases, with 15 bases spanning the gap. Germline V CDR1 and CDR2: SNHLY, FYNNEI. The CDR3 has 13 amino acids. The CDR3: CASSLQGIGEQFF. CDR3 nucleotide sequence: TGTGCCAGCAGTCTTCAGGGGATTGGCGAGCAGTTCTTC.

The chain employs TRBV4-3 and TRBJ1-2; a possible D gene is TRBD1 (5 bases). This CDR3 has 13 residues. Germline V gene data show CDR1 as LGHNA and CDR2 as YSLEER. Trimming removed 5 bases from V and 5 bases from J, with 12 bases in between. CDR3 DNA: TGCGCCAGCAGCGGGAGGGGCTGGTATGGCTACACCTTC. Translating gives CASSGRGWYGYTF.

The chain carries TRBV30 and TRBJ2-7; D is undetermined. The CDR3 contains 12 residues. Trimming removed 2 bases from V and 3 bases from J, with 8 bases in between. The germline V gene encodes CDR1 GTSNPN and CDR2 SVGIG (reference sequence). This CDR3 reads CAWSNVDYEQYF. The CDR3 DNA reads as TGTGCCTGGAGTAACGTAGACTACGAGCAGTACTTC.

V usage is TRBV9 and J usage is TRBJ1-1; 8 bases line up with TRBD1. Germline V gene lookup returns CDR1 SGDLS and CDR2 YYNGEE. Germline trimming cut 4 bases from V and 2 bases from J; bases unmatched to any gene: 10. CDR3 length: 16 residues. The CDR3 region is CASSPRTGPLNTEAFF. CDR3 in DNA: TGTGCCAGCAGCCCCCGGACAGGGCCCTTAAACACTGAAGCTTTCTTT.

The V and J genes are TRBV2 and TRBJ2-7, with D tentatively TRBD2 (7 bases). CDR1 is SNHLY, CDR2 FYNNEI, per germline. This CDR3 is built from 13 residues. The germline V and J ends were trimmed by 11 bases and 3 bases, with 17 bases remaining between them. CDR3 loop: CAGRGAIFYEQYF. The CDR3 region has the DNA TGTGCCGGGAGGGGGGCGATTTTCTACGAGCAGTACTTC.

This clone was recorded a few times. The V and J genes are TRBV7-9 and TRBJ1-2; TRBD1 matches at 7 bases. This CDR3 has 14 amino acids. Germline V lookup: CDR1 SEHNR, CDR2 FQNEAQ (reference sequence). J was trimmed by 4 bases and V by 6 bases; bases with no gene match: 8. CDR3 in amino acids: CASSPTTGFYGYTF. CDR3 sequence (DNA): TGTGCCAGCAGTCCGACGACAGGGTTCTATGGCTACACCTTC.

As to this clone: This sample also contains other DNA sequences that code for the same CDR3. The V call is TRBV3-1 (or the pseudogene TRBV3-2), the J call TRBJ2-1; D gene ambiguous. CDR1 and CDR2 (germline): LGHDT, YNNKEL (reference sequence). With 1 base removed from V and 4 bases from J, the gap between germline ends came to 5 bases. This CDR3 has 13 amino acids. This CDR3 reads CASSQGRYNEQFF. The CDR3 coding sequence is TGTGCCAGCAGCCAAGGGCGGTACAATGAGCAGTTCTTC.

The chain combines TRBV5-1 with TRBJ2-5; 7 bases are a match to TRBD2. Germline V gene sequence: CDR1 SGHRS, CDR2 YFSETQ. This CDR3 region has 15 residues. Trimming cost V 6 bases and J 2 bases; bases outside gene matches: 10. For the CDR3, the DNA is TGCGCCAGCACCCGAGGTAGCGGGCTTCAAGAGACCCAGTACTTC. Residues: CASTRGSGLQETQYF.

About this clone itself: The same CDR3 is also encoded by other DNA sequences in this sample. This sequence joins TRBV5-4 and TRBJ1-5; no firm D call. Germline assignment: CDR1 SGHNT and CDR2 YYREEE (reference sequence). Trimming took off 0 bases at V and 5 bases at J, with 3 bases between the two ends. The CDR3 totals 12 residues. In DNA form, the CDR3 reads TGTGCCAGCAGCTTGGGAGATCAGCCCCAGCATTTT. Residues: CASSLGDQPQHF.

This clone turned up a few times. The gene calls are TRBV5-1 and TRBJ1-1; tentatively, D is TRBD1 (5 bases). The V end was cut by 5 bases, the J end by 1 base, with 18 bases between. The CDR3 loop spans 16 amino acids. Germline V gene data show CDR1 as SGHRS and CDR2 as YFSETQ. CDR3 sequence: CASRPYRPDRNTEAFF. CDR3 nucleotides: TGCGCCAGCAGACCCTACCGTCCCGACAGGAACACTGAAGCTTTCTTT. Full variable domain (outside the CDR3, taken from reference TRBV5-1 and TRBJ1-1): KAGVTQTPRYLIKTRGQQVTLSCSPISGHRSVSWYQQTPGQGLQFLFEYFSETQRNKGNFPGRFSGRQFSNSRSEMNVSTLELGDSALYLCASRPYRPDRNTEAFFGQGTRLTVV.

This chain joins TRBV6-5 and TRBJ1-6; 9 positions agree with TRBD1. The junction had 9 bases not matched to a gene; V was cut back by 8 bases and J by 7 bases. CDR1 MNHEY and CDR2 SVGAGI come from the germline V gene. This CDR3 contains 15 residues. This CDR3 reads CASRTGEGWNSPLHF. The CDR3 DNA reads TGTGCCAGCCGGACAGGGGAGGGGTGGAATTCACCCCTCCACTTT.

The chain has TRBV14 and TRBJ1-6; 7 bases match TRBD1. This CDR3 spans 13 amino acids. The ends lost 7 bases at V and 12 bases at J; junction bases unmatched: 9. Germline assignment: CDR1 SGHDN and CDR2 FVKESK. The CDR3 DNA follows: TGTGCCAGCAAGGACAGGCCGCTAGGACCCCTCCACTTT. As protein: CASKDRPLGPLHF.

In DNA, the CDR3 is TGTGCCAGCAGCTTAAGGGTCCGACAGCACACGAACACCGGGGAGCTGTTTTTT. This encodes CASSLRVRQHTNTGELFF. This rearrangement joins TRBV11-2 to TRBJ2-2; D may be TRBD1 (5 bases). The germline V gene encodes CDR1 SGHAT and CDR2 FQNNGV. The germline V and J ends were trimmed by 2 bases and 0 bases, with 16 bases remaining between them. This CDR3 has 18 amino acids.

The gene calls are TRBV30 and TRBJ2-1, with 8 bases fitting TRBD1. The CDR3 contains 10 residues. CDR1 and CDR2 from the germline V gene are GTSNPN and SVGIG (reference sequence). The J segment lost 15 bases and the V segment lost 4 bases, leaving 5 bases of the junction unmatched. This chain's CDR3 is CAWTRDRWFF. The DNA for the CDR3 is TGTGCCTGGACCCGGGACAGGTGGTTCTTC.

The chain carries TRBV2 and TRBJ1-2; 10 bases fit TRBD1. CDR1 and CDR2 (germline): SNHLY, FYNNEI. The CDR3 contains 15 residues. Trimming took 3 bases from V and 8 from J; bases not matched to a gene: 9. Here the CDR3 reads CASSDVTGGGQGYTF. The CDR3 bases are TGTGCCAGCAGTGACGTGACAGGGGGCGGTCAAGGCTACACCTTC.

This chain joins TRBV6-4 and TRBJ1-1, with 9 nucleotides matching TRBD1. Germline V gives CDR1 MRHNA, CDR2 SNTAGT. V was clipped by 6 bases and J by 5 bases; unmatched bases: 7. CDR3 size: 14 residues. In nucleotides, the CDR3 is TGTGCCAGCAGGCCGGGACAGGGTGTGACTGAAGCTTTCTTT. Amino acid sequence: CASRPGQGVTEAFF.

The chain uses TRBV6-5 and TRBJ2-2; D is perhaps TRBD2 (6 bases). V shed 4 bases and J shed 6 bases, with 12 bases lying between them. The CDR3 extends over 14 amino acids. CDR1 is MNHEY and CDR2 is SVGAGI in the germline V gene. The CDR3 spells CASSSLGGAGELFF. In DNA form, the CDR3 reads TGTGCCAGCAGTTCACTCGGGGGAGCCGGGGAGCTGTTTTTT.

This clone was detected a few times. The chain links TRBV6-5 to TRBJ2-1, with a weak D call TRBD1 (6 bases). Trimming removed 6 bases at V and 0 bases at J, with 12 bases between. The CDR3 runs 15 residues. Looked up from germline, CDR1 is MNHEY and CDR2 is SVGAGI. CDR3 in DNA: TGTGCCAGCAGGCAGGGGACCGACTCCTACAATGAGCAGTTCTTC. It translates to CASRQGTDSYNEQFF.

The J gene is TRBJ2-3, the V gene TRBV29-1; TRBD2 agrees at 13 bases. The J segment lost 4 bases and the V segment lost 8 bases, leaving 12 bases of the junction unmatched. From germline, CDR1 is SQVTM and CDR2 ANQGSEA. The CDR3 has 16 amino acids. The CDR3 nucleotides read TGCAGCTCTACCGGACTAGCGGGGGCCAGACCAGATACGCAGTATTTT. It is translated as CSSTGLAGARPDTQYF.

The chain links TRBV10-2 to TRBJ2-7; TRBD1 agrees at 7 bases. Germline CDR1 WSHSY, CDR2 SAAADI. J lost 0 bases, V lost 6 bases, and 5 bases had no gene match. The CDR3 has 14 residues. CDR3 residues: CASRDTGDSYEQYF. The CDR3 region has the DNA TGCGCCAGCAGAGATACAGGGGACTCCTACGAGCAGTACTTC.